Below are 19 T cell receptor beta chains sequenced from a single sample in a study of shared clonotypes between healthy human individuals. Libraries were prepared by immunoSEQ multiplex PCR; TCRdb keeps only in-frame clonotypes and omits some of them. This sample has about 2.4 million clones, with approximately 94% found just once. Sequencing used naive CD4+ T cells from PBMCs. Subset specified: CD45RA+ positively selected. These TCRs come from a man younger than 30 in good health. Some clones in this sample may be carry-over from other donors' samples.

The V call is TRBV28, the J call TRBJ2-7; TRBD2 is a possible D gene (6 bases). This CDR3 has 15 amino acids. V was shortened by 1 base and J by 1 base, with 11 bases between the two germline ends. CDR1 is MDHEN, CDR2 SYDVKM, per germline. The chain's CDR3 is CASSLYGSSSYEQYF. The CDR3 DNA follows: TGTGCCAGCAGTTTATACGGGAGTTCGTCCTACGAGCAGTACTTC.

Notes on this clone: Other nucleotide sequences from this sample produce the same CDR3. The V gene is TRBV7-3, the J gene TRBJ2-1, with D possibly matching TRBD2 (6 bases). CDR3 length: 15 residues. Trimming cost V 5 bases and J 1 base, with 12 bases left between them. Germline assignment: CDR1 SGHTA and CDR2 FQGTGA. The CDR3 region is CASSPPGSSYNEQFF. In DNA, the CDR3 is TGTGCCAGCAGCCCGCCCGGGAGTTCCTACAATGAGCAGTTCTTC. The whole variable domain, filled in from reference TRBV7-3 and TRBJ2-1, reads GAGVSQTPSNKVTEKGKYVELRCDPISGHTALYWYRQSLGQGPEFLIYFQGTGAADDSGLPNDRFFAVRPEGSVSTLKIQRTERGDSAVYLCASSPPGSSYNEQFFGPGTRLTVL.

V is TRBV7-2 and J is TRBJ2-5; 7 bases are a match to TRBD1. Per the germline V gene, CDR1 is SGHTA and CDR2 is FQGNSA. Unmatched junction bases numbered 8, after V lost 5 bases and J lost 5 bases. The CDR3 is 14 amino acids. CDR3 in amino acids: CASSVDRVSETQYF. The CDR3 nucleotides are TGTGCCAGCAGCGTCGACAGGGTGAGCGAGACCCAGTACTTC.

The chain recombines TRBV2 with TRBJ2-3; 13 positions match TRBD2. After removal of 6 bases from V and 6 bases from J, the junction contained 6 bases not matched to a gene. Per the germline V gene, CDR1 is SNHLY and CDR2 is FYNNEI. There are 15 residues in the CDR3. DNA for the CDR3: TGTGCCAGCAGCGGGACTAGCGGGGTTGAGGATACGCAGTATTTT. Translation: CASSGTSGVEDTQYF.

The chain couples TRBV7-9 to TRBJ2-7; D unclear. Germline CDR1 SEHNR, CDR2 FQNEAQ (reference sequence). Trimming left V 2 bases short and J 4 bases short, with 6 bases between. This CDR3 spans 12 amino acids. The CDR3 reads CASSLIPYEQYF. CDR3 DNA: TGTGCCAGCAGCTTAATTCCTTACGAGCAGTACTTC.

The genes are TRBV6-5 and TRBJ1-4; D not certain. This CDR3 has 12 residues. The germline CDR1 and CDR2 sequences are MNHEY and SVGAGI. The germline V and J ends were trimmed by 6 bases and 6 bases, with 8 bases remaining between them. CDR3 in amino acids: CASRPGHEKLFF. CDR3 in DNA: TGTGCCAGCAGACCGGGTCATGAAAAACTGTTTTTT.

This chain uses TRBV18 with TRBJ2-2; D not certain. Germline-derived CDR1 and CDR2 are KGHSH and LQKENI. V was pared by 6 bases and J by 3 bases, with 14 bases between. There are 15 residues in the CDR3. The CDR3 loop reads CASSVLGPDTGELFF. Here the CDR3 DNA reads TGTGCCAGCTCGGTGCTTGGACCGGACACCGGGGAGCTGTTTTTT. The full variable domain, its missing parts supplied by reference TRBV18 and TRBJ2-2, is NAGVMQNPRHLVRRRGQEARLRCSPMKGHSHVYWYRQLPEEGLKFMVYLQKENIIDESGMPKERFSAEFPKEGPSILRIQQVVRGDSAAYFCASSVLGPDTGELFFGEGSRLTVL.

The V call is TRBV29-1, the J call TRBJ2-3; 7 bases match TRBD2. Trimming cost V 4 bases and J 3 bases; bases outside gene matches: 4. The CDR3 covers 13 residues. Germline assignment: CDR1 SQVTM and CDR2 ANQGSEA. The CDR3 reads CSVGGSSTDTQYF. The CDR3 DNA reads TGCAGCGTTGGCGGGAGTAGTACAGATACGCAGTATTTT.

The J gene is TRBJ1-4, the V gene TRBV5-8; TRBD1 might be the D (5 bases). There are 16 residues in the CDR3. Germline lookup yields CDR1 SGHTS and CDR2 YDEGEE. Trimming took off 0 bases at V and 8 bases at J, with 17 bases between the two ends. This chain's CDR3 is CASSLAQPGPTEKLFF. The DNA of the CDR3 is TGTGCCAGCAGCTTGGCCCAGCCAGGGCCGACGGAAAAACTGTTTTTT.

J is TRBJ2-7 and V is TRBV30, with D perhaps matching TRBD2 (5 bases). Germline V gene sequence: CDR1 GTSNPN, CDR2 SVGIG (reference sequence). Trimming shortened V by 0 bases and J by 2 bases, and 14 bases separated the two germline ends. The CDR3 runs 15 residues. DNA for the CDR3: TGTGCCTGGAGTGTACTGGACGGGATAGCCTACGAGCAGTACTTC. The encoded protein is CAWSVLDGIAYEQYF. Using reference TRBV30 and TRBJ2-7 for the parts outside the CDR3, the full variable domain is SQTIHQWPATLVQPVGSPLSLECTVEGTSNPNLYWYRQAAGRGLQLLFYSVGIGQISSEVPQNLSASRPQDRQFILSSKKLLLSDSGFYLCAWSVLDGIAYEQYFGPGTRLTVT.

This clone has only one observation. Written as DNA, the CDR3 is TGTGCCAGTAGTACGCAACAGGGCTACGAGCAGTACTTC. It translates to CASSTQQGYEQYF. V is TRBV19 and J is TRBJ2-7, with D perhaps matching TRBD1 (6 bases). CDR1 and CDR2 (germline): LNHDA, SQIVND (reference sequence). V was clipped by 4 bases and J by 3 bases, with 10 bases between them. This CDR3 region has 13 residues.

Notes on this clone: The identical CDR3 is also encoded by other nucleotide sequences in the sample. This chain links TRBV18 with TRBJ2-1, with D perhaps matching TRBD2 (5 bases). Germline CDR1 is KGHSH and CDR2 is LQKENI. V lost 0 bases to trimming and J lost 1 base, with 7 bases between them. The CDR3 contains 15 residues. The DNA of the CDR3 is TGTGCCAGCTCACCACCGAGCGGATCCTACAATGAGCAGTTCTTC. Translation: CASSPPSGSYNEQFF.

This chain links TRBV4-2 with TRBJ2-7; 14 positions match TRBD2. The CDR3 is made up of 20 amino acids. The junction had 20 bases not matched to a gene; V was cut back by 5 bases and J by 5 bases. CDR1 and CDR2 (germline): LGHNA, YNFKEQ. CDR3 bases: TGTGCCAGCAGCGTTCGACCCGGGACTAGCGGGAGTACCGGTGGTGACGAGCAGTACTTC. Its protein is CASSVRPGTSGSTGGDEQYF.

J is TRBJ2-5 and V is TRBV6-1; D call uncertain. The germline V gene encodes CDR1 MNHNS and CDR2 SASEGT. V was trimmed by 4 bases and J by 5 bases, leaving 8 bases between them. The CDR3 sequence is 12 residues long. The CDR3 sequence: CASSGLWETQYF. CDR3 nucleotide sequence: TGTGCCAGCAGTGGACTGTGGGAGACCCAGTACTTC.

This clone was detected only a few times. The identical CDR3 is also encoded by other nucleotide sequences in the sample. The chain joins TRBV18 to TRBJ1-5; a weak D match, TRBD1 (5 bases). The CDR3 spans 13 residues. The V and J ends lost 2 bases and 4 bases respectively, with 6 bases between them. Germline V gene data show CDR1 as KGHSH and CDR2 as LQKENI. This CDR3 is CASSPGGNQPQHF. The CDR3 coding sequence is TGTGCCAGCTCACCAGGGGGTAATCAGCCCCAGCATTTT. The variable domain in full, completed from reference TRBV18 and TRBJ1-5, reads NAGVMQNPRHLVRRRGQEARLRCSPMKGHSHVYWYRQLPEEGLKFMVYLQKENIIDESGMPKERFSAEFPKEGPSILRIQQVVRGDSAAYFCASSPGGNQPQHFGDGTRLSIL.

This chain links TRBV7-3 with TRBJ2-3; perhaps TRBD2 as D (5 bases). Per the germline V gene, CDR1 is SGHTA and CDR2 is FQGTGA. V was trimmed by 5 bases and J by 2 bases, leaving 8 bases between them. The CDR3 consists of 13 residues. The CDR3 loop reads CASSVRDTDTQYF. CDR3 bases: TGTGCCAGCAGCGTCCGGGACACAGATACGCAGTATTTT. Using reference TRBV7-3 and TRBJ2-3 for the parts outside the CDR3, the full variable domain is GAGVSQTPSNKVTEKGKYVELRCDPISGHTALYWYRQSLGQGPEFLIYFQGTGAADDSGLPNDRFFAVRPEGSVSTLKIQRTERGDSAVYLCASSVRDTDTQYFGPGTRLTVL.

V gene TRBV25-1 combines with J gene TRBJ1-2; weak D call: TRBD1 (6 bases). Germline-derived CDR1 and CDR2 are MGHDK and SYGVNS. The CDR3 is 13 residues long. V dropped 7 bases and J dropped 3 bases, with 12 bases sitting between them. The CDR3 spells CASTRDTHYGYTF. Here the CDR3 DNA reads TGTGCCAGCACGAGGGACACTCACTATGGCTACACCTTC.

This clone was recorded a few times. The chain is built from TRBV30 and TRBJ1-2; 7 nucleotides agree with TRBD1. The CDR3 runs to 12 residues. Germline V CDR1 and CDR2: GTSNPN, SVGIG (reference sequence). The V segment lost 7 bases and the J segment 7 bases; nucleotides outside the gene matches: 9. As DNA, the CDR3 is TGTGCCTCTAAGGGGACAGAAGTTGGCTACACCTTC. Encoded protein: CASKGTEVGYTF.

The CDR3 loop reads CASSPQGNSNQPQHF. CDR3 bases: TGTGCCAGCTCACCCCAGGGCAATAGCAATCAGCCCCAGCATTTT. The rearrangement joins TRBV18 to TRBJ1-5; D perhaps matches TRBD1 (5 bases). The V end was cut by 3 bases, the J end by 0 bases, with 9 bases between. Germline loops: CDR1 KGHSH, CDR2 LQKENI. The CDR3 spans 15 residues. The variable domain in full, completed from reference TRBV18 and TRBJ1-5, reads NAGVMQNPRHLVRRRGQEARLRCSPMKGHSHVYWYRQLPEEGLKFMVYLQKENIIDESGMPKERFSAEFPKEGPSILRIQQVVRGDSAAYFCASSPQGNSNQPQHFGDGTRLSIL.